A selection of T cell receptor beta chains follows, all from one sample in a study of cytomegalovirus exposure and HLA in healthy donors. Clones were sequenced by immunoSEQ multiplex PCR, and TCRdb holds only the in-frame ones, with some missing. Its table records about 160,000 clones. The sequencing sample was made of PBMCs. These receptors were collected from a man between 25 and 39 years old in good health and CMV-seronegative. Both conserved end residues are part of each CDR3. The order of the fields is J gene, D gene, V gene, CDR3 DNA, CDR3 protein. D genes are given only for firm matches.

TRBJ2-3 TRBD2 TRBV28 TGTGCCAGCGAAAGCGGGAGACCCAGCACAGATACGCAGTATTTT CASESGRPSTDTQYF
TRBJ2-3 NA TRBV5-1 TGCGCCAGCAGCTTGTTCGGGTACACAGATACGCAGTATTTT CASSLFGYTDTQYF
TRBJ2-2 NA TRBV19 TGTGCCAGTAGTGCCTTTGGGGGACTGGGTTCCGGGGAGCTGTTTTTT CASSAFGGLGSGELFF
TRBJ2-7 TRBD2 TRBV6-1 TGTGCCAGCAGTGGAGAAGCGGGAGGGCCAAAAGAGCAGTACTTC CASSGEAGGPKEQYF
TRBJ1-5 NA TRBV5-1 TGCGCCAGCAGCTTGGCCTCTGATCAGCCCCAGCATTTT CASSLASDQPQHF
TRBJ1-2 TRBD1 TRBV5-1 TGCGCCAGCAGCCCGGACAGGGGCGAAAACTATGGCTACACCTTC CASSPDRGENYGYTF
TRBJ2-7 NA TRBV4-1 TGCGCCAGCAGCCAAGGCACTGGGACTGGAAGTTACGAGCAGTACTTC CASSQGTGTGSYEQYF
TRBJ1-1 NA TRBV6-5 TGTGCCATCCGACAAGGGGCTGAAGCTTTCTTT CAIRQGAEAFF
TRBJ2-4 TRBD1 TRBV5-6 TGTGCCAGCAGCTTAAGGACAGGGAAATTCACCCTAGCCAAAAACATCCAGTACTTC CASSLRTGKFTLAKNIQYF
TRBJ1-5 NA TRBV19 TGTGCCAGTAGGAGCAGCAATCAGCCCCAGCATTTT CASRSSNQPQHF
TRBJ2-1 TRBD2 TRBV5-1 TGCGCCAGCAGCTTGGGGCTAGCGGGAATATATGAGCAGTTCTTC CASSLGLAGIYEQFF
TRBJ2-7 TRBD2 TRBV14 TGTGCCAGCAGCCCCCCTGGGGGGGGAGGGCCCGCCGAGCAGTACTTC CASSPPGGGGPAEQYF
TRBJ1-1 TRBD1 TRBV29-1 TGCAGCGTTGGGACAGGGGGGCCTGAAGCTTTCTTT CSVGTGGPEAFF
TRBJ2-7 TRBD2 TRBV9 TGTGCCAGCAGCGTAGGGACTAGCGTACCCTACGAGCAGTACTTC CASSVGTSVPYEQYF
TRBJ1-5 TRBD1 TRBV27 TGTGCCAGCAGTTTATGGGCCCAGACAGGGGCTCCCAATCAGCCCCAGCATTTT CASSLWAQTGAPNQPQHF